The clone carrying this TCR beta chain showed up many times. TCRdb itself ran the 5' RACE reads through MiXCR, one entry per CDR3 protein. The sample lists under 25,000 distinct CDR3 sequences; around 4.8% were seen once. The sample originates from a study of early T cells in non-severe SARS-CoV-2 infection. V shed 7 bases and J shed 1 base, with 11 bases lying between them. The CDR3 has 14 amino acids. The sample was whole blood. This chain connects TRBV12-3 or TRBV12-4 to TRBJ2-1, with TRBD2 as a possible D gene (6 bases). This clonotype originated in an adult who was a healthcare worker with PCR-confirmed SARS-CoV-2 infection or an uninfected control (not recorded which). The CDR3 nucleotides are TGTGCCAGCAATGCGGGGCGGTCCTACAATGAGCAGTTCTTC. This codes for CASNAGRSYNEQFF.